This T cell receptor beta chain is drawn from a study of cytomegalovirus exposure and HLA in healthy donors (dated by TCRdb to the late 2010s). Study-level background: According to an earlier analysis of a few hundred of the donors, 200 million or so T cells yielded 90 million to 130 million unique TCR beta sequences and approximately 300 Gb of sequence data. To study patterns of TCR occurrence, a later analysis re-analyzed previously published TCR beta repertoires from 650 to 750 donors and added high-resolution HLA genotyping. Approximately 330 gigabases of sequencing data and tens of millions of unique TCR sequences made up an early release that covered several hundred HLA-typed donors. The study aimed to test whether signatures of past pathogen exposure could be identified by cataloging public T cell receptors. Because of strong linkage in the cohort, roughly five DR-DQ haplotypes were treated as single units for association and clustering. A separate validation cohort of approximately 120 different subjects was used in addition to the roughly 720-subject first cohort. Class I and class II HLA loci were covered by the typing at four-digit resolution. Donor age, sex, ethnicity and CMV serostatus were collected together with the repertoire data. In an earlier analysis of several hundred of the donors, high-throughput TCR beta sequencing was used to judge whether each TCR beta V gene segment behaved as functional or pseudogenic. Genome-wide SNP genotypes for about 55% of the 666 donors were used in a later genetic analysis, which treated that subset as a discovery cohort. Typing coverage varied by locus: roughly 620-640 donors for A, B, C, DRB1 and DQB1; roughly 500 for DQA1; 606 for DPA1; 450 to 480 for DPB1. All discovery cohort repertoires had been generated using a single sequencing platform. Among under 450 genotyped donors of the cohort, an average of around 240,000 unique TCR beta nucleotide sequences were sequenced per donor, 15% to 20% of them non-productive. Among the roughly 380 genotyped donors, around 81% belonged to the genetic ancestry cluster associated with self-reported Caucasian donors. The T cell repertoires of several hundred subjects were profiled by immunosequencing and related to cytomegalovirus serostatus. The later analysis used no new phenotypic data to find candidate immune exposures, relying instead on TCR beta sequences and their occurrence across donors. To predict cytomegalovirus infection status, the study brought together high-throughput TCR immunosequencing, statistical association of individual TCRs with disease status, and machine learning.

The cohort was made up of hundreds of healthy bone marrow donors. At the time of sampling, all cohort members were nominally healthy, though unrecorded immune exposures were likely present. The donor tested CMV seronegative, placing the donor among the approximately 360 seronegative members of the cohort. A peripheral blood sample was provided by each donor, and peripheral blood mononuclear cells were used for TCR beta sequencing. The Qiagen DNeasy Blood Extraction Kit was used to extract genomic DNA from the blood cell samples. Trimming costs V 4 bases and J 2 bases, and their ends lie 8 bases apart. From a lookup of the germline V gene (reference sequence), CDR1 and CDR2 are MNHNY and SVGAGI. From the cysteine through the phenylalanine, the CDR3 covers 13 amino acids. The retained sequence is limited to the CDR3, 39 bases, with the frame set at the first base. Notes on this clone: Its antigen is still unknown. No base-level quality is on record; no much larger clone is a single base apart.

On the study overall, not on this receptor specifically: When HLA alleles, especially DR and DQ, strongly co-occurred, attributing TCR associations to individual alleles was difficult. Linkage disequilibrium might explain the correlated functional status among segregating V segments, but an unknown experimental factor could not be excluded. Presence/absence analyses assumed roughly uniform sequencing depth across donors, an assumption that may not hold. Only TCR beta chains were sequenced in this cohort, and the absence of alpha or paired-chain data limited detectable features. A group of highly shared sequence variants was considered likely to be a technical artifact of the sequencing pipeline. Most CMV-associated TCR beta chains appeared to be HLA-restricted in a later analysis, and the HLA associations seemed to be driven largely by CMV exposure. In the study, some 160 TCR beta chains were listed as associated with cytomegalovirus. Across donors, most TCR sequences were observed very rarely, whereas some public TCRs were present in many individuals. A later analysis found that HLA-associated TCR beta chains were more clonally expanded and had lower generation probabilities than equally common non-associated chains. In a later genetic analysis, fewer N-insertions in productive TCRs were reported among donors in an Asian-associated ancestry cluster than the roughly 640-donor mean. A later genetic analysis associated a missense DCLRE1C variant with V-gene and J-gene trimming of TCR beta chains, and an independent cohort replicated the association. The authors suggested that the approach could potentially be generalized to other disease states and immunological phenotypes. In an earlier analysis of fewer than 700 of the donors, most TCR beta V segments appeared in productive rearrangements about 90% or about 30% of the time, broadly matching IMGT annotations. Because some donors lacked HLA typing at each locus, the association tests relied only on the typed subset. Immune exposure information for the cohort was limited to CMV serostatus. A further reported finding was that TCR beta sequences accurately predicted the HLA-A and HLA-B alleles for most subjects in the first cohort. According to a later analysis, parvovirus B19, influenza, CMV and Epstein-Barr virus appeared linked to several top co-occurrence clusters. In vitro tests confirmed that three of the cytomegalovirus-associated TCR beta chains recognize cytomegalovirus antigens. Roughly 17 rarely observed V segments, including chromosome 9 orphons, were excluded from the earlier analysis of 550 to 700 of the donors because counts were too low. In a later analysis, TCR association rates were found to vary across HLA loci, with the most associated TCRs seen for DRB1 alleles and the fewest for HLA-C alleles. The 87-base-pair reads could not distinguish some IMGT-functional V segments, including TRBV6-2 and TRBV6-3, so those segments were excluded. The classifier was reported to diagnose cytomegalovirus status with high specificity and sensitivity in both the original cohort and the validation cohort. In a later analysis, some 18,000 TCR beta sequences were associated with specific HLA alleles at a false discovery rate of 0.05.

The library came from the immunoSEQ multiplex PCR assay. For the multiplex PCR, a mixture combining 60 forward primers for TCR Vbeta segments and 13 reverse primers for TCR Jbeta segments was used. Amplification of the CDR3 region of rearranged TCR beta genes was performed with a multiplex PCR assay on genomic DNA. On the Illumina HiSeq System, the amplified TCR beta libraries were sequenced as 87-base-pair reads. The study's own analysis went as follows. A later analysis tallied 75 million to 85 million unique TCR beta chains across the 550 to 850 repertoires, and about 10 million of those chains were shared by two or more donors. A nearest-neighbor algorithm error-corrected the raw reads and collapsed the reads into unique sequences, merging closely related sequences to remove PCR and sequencing errors. CDR3 sequences were aligned to IMGT reference sequences to assign V, D and J gene segments. For a sequence to be retained, a match of at least six nucleotides to both a V gene segment and a J gene segment was required. Rearrangements were called productive when the CDR3 lacked stop codons and stayed in frame with V and J; all others were non-productive. Following IMGT convention, CDR3 was defined as the stretch from the second conserved V-encoded cysteine to the conserved J-encoded phenylalanine. The earlier analysis of about 570 of the donors excluded any sequence lacking an unambiguous match to a single V gene segment. An earlier analysis of 587 of the donors classified V segments as functional when productive rearrangements were above 56.7% and as segregating when the standard deviation between donors was above 5%. A statistical classification framework was built to diagnose cytomegalovirus status from the catalog of TCR beta chain sequences. V and J gene assignment, in a later analysis, came from comparing TCR nucleotide sequences with IMGT/GENE-DB human TR gene sequences. The TCRdist pipeline was used in a later analysis to assign CDR3 sequences and most-parsimonious VDJ recombination scenarios. A later analysis defined each TCR beta chain by its CDR3 amino acid sequence plus V-gene family, and excluded reads lacking a unique V-gene family. As a way to deal with suspected cross-contamination and a sequencing artifact, a later analysis dropped 450 to 600 nucleotide sequences that were highly shared and had low generation probability. In a later analysis, a clonal expansion index was calculated for each public chain from normalized within-repertoire ranks of inferred template counts. In a later analysis, generation probabilities were computed with a VDJ recombination model fitted to out-of-frame rearrangements, and the resulting probabilities were checked against IGoR. In a later analysis, hypergeometric tests were used to score TCR-TCR, TCR-HLA and TCR-CMV co-occurrence, with a repertoire-size bias correction applied to TCR pairs. In a later analysis, false discovery rates were estimated by permuting HLA or CMV assignments 20 times. In a later analysis, co-occurring TCRs were grouped using DBSCAN, with TCRdist sequence similarity added in when clustering inside HLA-allele-positive subsets. Repertoires with fewer than 30,000 or more than 120,000 public chains, plus five repertoires with anomalous nucleotide sharing, were excluded from co-occurrence clustering. TCRdb stores this immuneACCESS table with in-frame sequences only. Part of the clones is absent; in the studies checked, under half of the shortfall reflects unresolved V genes, and no reason is known for the rest. For V, J and clone size, that table is used; D and trimming come from the DNA. The sample profile shows around 100,000 clones; roughly 70% of them were found once. The ten biggest clones cover about 0.92% of the sample.

The chain employs TRBV6-6 and TRBJ2-5, and TRBD2 may be the D gene, going by 6 matching bases. The origin of this receptor is a woman aged 30 to 39 in good health and CMV-seronegative. Sequenced input: PBMCs. The nucleotides read TGTGCCAGCAGTTCCCGGGGGCAAGAGACCCAGTACTTC. The resulting protein is CASSSRGQETQYF.